The clone carrying this T cell receptor (beta chain) has just one count. Random hexamers primed reverse transcription of about 0.45 to 1 ug RNA. Across 54 Vbeta and 13 Jbeta, TCR beta CDR3 was amplified with immunoSEQ multiplex PCR. TCRdb ran MiXCR on the immunoSEQ multiplex PCR reads and lists one entry per CDR3 protein. The table records approximately 120,000 distinct CDR3 sequences, roughly 97% of them present only once. The authors negatively isolated CD8+ and CD4+ T cells and FACS-enriched TEMRA cells. The sample belongs to a study of CD8 T cells in Susac syndrome. Per germline, CDR1 SGDLS and CDR2 YYNGEE. This CDR3 is built from 15 residues. V lost 3 bases to trimming and J lost 6 bases, with 13 bases between them.

This chain links TRBV9 with TRBJ1-6, with D tentatively TRBD1 (6 bases). The sequence derives from a human donor in good health. The sample consisted of CD4+ T cells from PBMCs. The DNA for the CDR3 is TGTGCCAGCAGCGACCTCCAGGGGAGTAATTCACCCCTCCACTTT. As protein: CASSDLQGSNSPLHF.